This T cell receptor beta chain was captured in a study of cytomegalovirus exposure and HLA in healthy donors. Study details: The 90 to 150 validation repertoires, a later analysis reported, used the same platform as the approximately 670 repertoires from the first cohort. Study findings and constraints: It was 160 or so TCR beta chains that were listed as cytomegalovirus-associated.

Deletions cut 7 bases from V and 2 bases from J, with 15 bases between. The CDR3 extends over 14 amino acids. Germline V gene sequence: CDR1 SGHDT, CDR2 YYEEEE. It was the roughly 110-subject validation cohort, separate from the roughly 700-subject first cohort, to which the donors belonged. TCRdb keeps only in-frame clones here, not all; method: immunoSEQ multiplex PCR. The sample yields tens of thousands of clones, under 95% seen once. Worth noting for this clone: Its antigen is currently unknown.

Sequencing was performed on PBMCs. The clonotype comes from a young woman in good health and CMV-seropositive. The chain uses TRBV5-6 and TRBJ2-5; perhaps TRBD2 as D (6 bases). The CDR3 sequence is CASEPGLIQETQYF. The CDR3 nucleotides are TGTGCCAGCGAGCCGGGACTCATACAAGAGACCCAGTACTTC.